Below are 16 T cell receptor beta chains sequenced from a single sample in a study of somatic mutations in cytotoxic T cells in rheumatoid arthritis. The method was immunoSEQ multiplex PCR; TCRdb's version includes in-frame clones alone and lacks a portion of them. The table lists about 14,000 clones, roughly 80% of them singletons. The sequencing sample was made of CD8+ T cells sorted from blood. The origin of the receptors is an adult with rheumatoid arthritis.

In DNA, the CDR3 is TGTGCCAGCAGCACGAGCCCCGAGACAGAGCTAGAGACCCAGTACTTC. The encoded protein is CASSTSPETELETQYF. The rearrangement joins TRBV9 to TRBJ2-5, with D possibly being TRBD1 (5 bases). The germline gives CDR1 SGDLS, CDR2 YYNGEE. The CDR3 sequence is 16 residues long. Trimming removed 4 bases at V and 4 bases at J, with 20 bases between.

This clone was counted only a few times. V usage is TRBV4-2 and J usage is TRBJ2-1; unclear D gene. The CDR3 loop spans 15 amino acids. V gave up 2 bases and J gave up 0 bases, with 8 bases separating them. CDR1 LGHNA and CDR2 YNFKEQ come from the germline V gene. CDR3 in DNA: TGTGCCAGCAGCCAAACGGAGAGCTCCTACAATGAGCAGTTCTTC. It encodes CASSQTESSYNEQFF.

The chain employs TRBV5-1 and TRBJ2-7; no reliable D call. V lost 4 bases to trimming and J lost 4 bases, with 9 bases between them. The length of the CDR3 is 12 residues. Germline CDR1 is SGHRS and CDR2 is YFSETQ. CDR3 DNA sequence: TGCGCCAGCAGCAAAAATTCTTACGAGCAGTACTTC. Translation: CASSKNSYEQYF.

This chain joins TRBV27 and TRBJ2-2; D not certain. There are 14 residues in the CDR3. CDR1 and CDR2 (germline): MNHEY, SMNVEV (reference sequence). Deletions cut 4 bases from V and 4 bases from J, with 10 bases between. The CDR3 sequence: CASSYNWPTGELFF. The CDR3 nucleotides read TGTGCCAGCAGTTACAACTGGCCCACCGGGGAGCTGTTTTTT.

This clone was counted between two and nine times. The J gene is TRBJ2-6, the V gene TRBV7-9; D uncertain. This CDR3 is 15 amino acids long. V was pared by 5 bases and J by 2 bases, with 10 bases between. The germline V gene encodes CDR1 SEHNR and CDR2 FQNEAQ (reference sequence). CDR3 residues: CASSPSPPGANVLTF. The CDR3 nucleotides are TGTGCCAGCAGCCCGTCCCCTCCTGGGGCCAACGTCCTGACTTTC.

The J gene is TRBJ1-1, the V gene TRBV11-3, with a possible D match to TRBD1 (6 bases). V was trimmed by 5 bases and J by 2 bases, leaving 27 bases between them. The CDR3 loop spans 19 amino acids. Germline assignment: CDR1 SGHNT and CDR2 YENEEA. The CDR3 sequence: CASSIIGDWGLGRNTEAFF. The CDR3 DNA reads TGTGCCAGCAGCATCATTGGGGATTGGGGGCTGGGTAGAAACACTGAAGCTTTCTTT.

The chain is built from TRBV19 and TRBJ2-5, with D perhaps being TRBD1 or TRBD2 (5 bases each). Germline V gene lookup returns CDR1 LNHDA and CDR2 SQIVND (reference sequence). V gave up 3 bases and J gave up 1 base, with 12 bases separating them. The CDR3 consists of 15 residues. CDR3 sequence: CASSMGWDLQETQYF. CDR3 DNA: TGTGCCAGTAGTATGGGGTGGGACCTCCAAGAGACCCAGTACTTC. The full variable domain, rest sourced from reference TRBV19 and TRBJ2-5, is DGGITQSPKYLFRKEGQNVTLSCEQNLNHDAMYWYRQDPGQGLRLIYYSQIVNDFQKGDIAEGYSVSREKKESFPLTVTSAQKNPTAFYLCASSMGWDLQETQYFGPGTRLLVL.

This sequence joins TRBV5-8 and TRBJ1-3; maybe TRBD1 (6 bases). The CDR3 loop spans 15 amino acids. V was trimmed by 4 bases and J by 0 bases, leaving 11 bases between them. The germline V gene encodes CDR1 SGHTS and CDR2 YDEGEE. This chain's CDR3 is CASSHGQSSGNTIYF. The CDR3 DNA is TGTGCCAGCAGCCACGGACAGAGCTCTGGAAACACCATATATTTT.

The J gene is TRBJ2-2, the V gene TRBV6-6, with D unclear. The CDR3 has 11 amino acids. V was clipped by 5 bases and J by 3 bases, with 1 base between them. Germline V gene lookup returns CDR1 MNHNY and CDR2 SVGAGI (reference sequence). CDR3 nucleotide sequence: TGTGCCAGCAGTGACACCGGGGAGCTGTTTTTT. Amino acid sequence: CASSDTGELFF.

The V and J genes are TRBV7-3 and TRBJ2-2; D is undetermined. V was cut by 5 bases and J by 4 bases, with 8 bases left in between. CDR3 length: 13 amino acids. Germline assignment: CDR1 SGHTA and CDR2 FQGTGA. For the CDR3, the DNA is TGTGCCAGCAGCCCGACTTTCACCGGGGAGCTGTTTTTT. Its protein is CASSPTFTGELFF.

As DNA, the CDR3 is TGTGCCAGCAGTTTAACAACAGGAGTCCAAGAGACCCAGTACTTC. Amino acids: CASSLTTGVQETQYF. The J gene is TRBJ2-5, the V gene TRBV28; a possible D gene is TRBD1 (5 bases). The CDR3 sequence is 15 residues long. The germline V and J ends were trimmed by 2 bases and 1 base, with 11 bases remaining between them. Germline V gene sequence: CDR1 MDHEN, CDR2 SYDVKM.

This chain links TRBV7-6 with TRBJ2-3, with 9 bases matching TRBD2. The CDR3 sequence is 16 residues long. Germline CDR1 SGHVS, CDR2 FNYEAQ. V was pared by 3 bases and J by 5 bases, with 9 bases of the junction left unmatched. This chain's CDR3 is CASSLRSGRPEDTQYF. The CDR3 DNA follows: TGTGCCAGCAGCTTGCGAAGCGGGAGGCCGGAAGATACGCAGTATTTT.

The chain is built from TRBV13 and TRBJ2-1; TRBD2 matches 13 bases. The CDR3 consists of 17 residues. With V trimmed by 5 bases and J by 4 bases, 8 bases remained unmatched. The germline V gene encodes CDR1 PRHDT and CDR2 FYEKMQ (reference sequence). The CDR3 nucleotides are TGTGCCAGCAGCCCTCGGACTAGCGGGGGCCCGTACAATGAGCAGTTCTTC. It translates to CASSPRTSGGPYNEQFF.

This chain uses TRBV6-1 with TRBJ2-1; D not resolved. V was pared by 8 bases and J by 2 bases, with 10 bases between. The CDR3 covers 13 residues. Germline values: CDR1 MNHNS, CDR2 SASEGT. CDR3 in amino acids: CASGSPAYNEQFF. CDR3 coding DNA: TGTGCCAGCGGTAGTCCAGCCTACAATGAGCAGTTCTTC.

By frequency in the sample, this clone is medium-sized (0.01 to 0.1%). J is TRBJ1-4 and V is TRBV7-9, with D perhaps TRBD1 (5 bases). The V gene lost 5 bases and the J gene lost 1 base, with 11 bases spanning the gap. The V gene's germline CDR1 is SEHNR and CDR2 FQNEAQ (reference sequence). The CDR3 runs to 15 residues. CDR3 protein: CASSRGDGTNEKLFF. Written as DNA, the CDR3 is TGTGCCAGCAGCCGAGGGGACGGAACTAATGAAAAACTGTTTTTT.

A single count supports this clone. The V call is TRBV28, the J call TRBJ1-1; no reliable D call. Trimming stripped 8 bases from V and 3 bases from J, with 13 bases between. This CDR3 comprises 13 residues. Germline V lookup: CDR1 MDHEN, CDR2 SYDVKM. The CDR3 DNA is TGTGCCAGCCGTCGTGACACATACACTGAAGCTTTCTTT. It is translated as CASRRDTYTEAFF.